Below, 6 T cell receptor beta chains from the same sample are listed, as sequenced in a study of T-cell memory formation after mild COVID-19. TCRdb ran MiXCR on the 5' RACE reads and lists one entry per CDR3 protein. The sample contains under 250,000 distinct CDR3 sequences, roughly 15% of which appear only once. The specimen was PBMCs or a T cell subset sorted from them (not recorded which). These receptors originate from an adult woman who had mild COVID-19 (a few samples of this study predate the infection). Cell type and time point are not known.

The gene calls are TRBV7-2 and TRBJ1-5; no firm D call. Germline CDR1 reads SGHTA; CDR2 reads FQGNSA. The CDR3 is 18 amino acids. Trimming stripped 2 bases from V and 2 bases from J, with 19 bases between. CDR3 loop: CASSLSTGPVVGNQPQHF. In DNA, the CDR3 is TGTGCCAGCAGCTTATCCACTGGGCCGGTCGTGGGCAATCAGCCCCAGCATTTT.

Ten or more counts support this clonotype. CDR3 protein: CASSLGQVNTGELFF. The CDR3 DNA is TGCGCCAGCAGCTTGGGACAGGTCAACACCGGGGAGCTGTTTTTT. This rearrangement joins TRBV5-1 to TRBJ2-2; a weak D match, TRBD1 (6 bases). Per germline, CDR1 SGHRS and CDR2 YFSETQ. Trimming shortened V by 0 bases and J by 2 bases, and 8 bases separated the two germline ends. The CDR3 sequence is 15 residues long. Variable domain in full (rest from reference TRBV5-1 and TRBJ2-2): KAGVTQTPRYLIKTRGQQVTLSCSPISGHRSVSWYQQTPGQGLQFLFEYFSETQRNKGNFPGRFSGRQFSNSRSEMNVSTLELGDSALYLCASSLGQVNTGELFFGEGSRLTVL.

The chain employs TRBV6-6 and TRBJ2-7, with 9 bases that match TRBD2. The CDR3 is 15 amino acids. The germline CDR1 and CDR2 sequences are MNHNY and SVGAGI (reference sequence). After removal of 1 base from V and 5 bases from J, the junction contained 6 bases not matched to a gene. This CDR3 reads CASSYLPSGAHEQYF. CDR3 in DNA: TGTGCCAGCAGTTACTTGCCTAGCGGGGCCCACGAGCAGTACTTC.

V usage is TRBV5-5 and J usage is TRBJ2-5; D gene unclear. The CDR3 sequence is 14 residues long. The V and J ends lost 0 bases and 5 bases respectively, with 11 bases between them. Germline V lookup: CDR1 SGHKS, CDR2 YYEKEE (reference sequence). The CDR3 DNA reads TGTGCCAGCAGCTTGGCCGTAGGGTGGGAGACCCAGTACTTC. Encoded protein: CASSLAVGWETQYF.

This chain connects TRBV5-5 to TRBJ2-7, with D perhaps being TRBD1 or TRBD2 (7 bases each). Trimming took off 2 bases at V and 4 bases at J, with 10 bases between the two ends. This CDR3 contains 13 residues. The germline gives CDR1 SGHKS, CDR2 YYEKEE (reference sequence). CDR3 residues: CASSFQGGYEQYF. For the CDR3, the DNA is TGTGCCAGCAGCTTCCAGGGGGGGTACGAGCAGTACTTC.

This rearrangement joins TRBV7-3 to TRBJ2-2; the D is unclear. Germline values: CDR1 SGHTA, CDR2 FQGTGA. The V end lost 4 bases, the J end lost 5 bases, and 5 bases lay between the germline ends. CDR3 length equals 12 residues. This CDR3 is CASSSSTGELFF. The CDR3 DNA follows: TGTGCCAGCAGCTCATCGACCGGGGAGCTGTTTTTT.